These 9 T cell receptor beta chains came from one sample sequenced in a study of neurological immune-mediated disorders. TCRdb independently ran MiXCR on the 5' RACE reads; one entry per CDR3 protein. The sample yields about 80,000 distinct CDR3 sequences, about 5% seen once. Time point noted: longitudinal time-point 2. Sequences were obtained from PBMCs. Every receptor here comes from a woman aged 55-70 years with multiple sclerosis.

This clonotype occurred many times. The J gene is TRBJ1-3, the V gene TRBV9; D is perhaps TRBD1 (6 bases). Per germline, CDR1 SGDLS and CDR2 YYNGEE. The CDR3 contains 16 residues. Between the trimmed V and J ends, which lost 4 bases and 4 bases, there was a span of 18 bases. The CDR3 coding sequence is TGTGCCAGCAGCACCCCAACCCGGGGGGCGGGAAACACCATATATTTT. Protein product: CASSTPTRGAGNTIYF.

Many counts were recorded for this clonotype. The J gene is TRBJ1-1, the V gene TRBV25-1; D is unresolved. V lost 7 bases, J lost 0 bases, and 12 bases lay in between. Germline CDR1 MGHDK, CDR2 SYGVNS. The CDR3 sequence is 14 residues long. CDR3 coding DNA: TGTGCCAGCACCCCAGATTTAGTGAACACTGAAGCTTTCTTT. It encodes CASTPDLVNTEAFF.

This clonotype was seen repeatedly, ten times or more. This chain joins TRBV5-1 and TRBJ1-2; 8 bases match TRBD1. The CDR3 loop spans 14 amino acids. V trimming: 3 bases; J trimming: 4 bases; junction bases outside the gene matches: 5. The germline V gene has CDR1 SGHRS and CDR2 YFSETQ. CDR3 residues: CASSSGQGGYGYTF. The DNA for the CDR3 is TGCGCCAGCAGCTCCGGACAGGGCGGCTATGGCTACACCTTC.

This clonotype was recorded at least ten times. The rearrangement uses TRBV5-1 and TRBJ2-7; TRBD2 agrees at 7 bases. CDR1 is SGHRS and CDR2 is YFSETQ in the germline V gene. V lost 4 bases to trimming and J lost 3 bases; unmatched junction nucleotides: 7. The CDR3 is 14 residues long. The CDR3: CASSSGGGGYEQYF. For the CDR3, the DNA is TGCGCCAGCAGCAGCGGTGGGGGGGGCTACGAGCAGTACTTC.

This clonotype came up many times. The chain's CDR3 is CASSLTVPSGGERSYEQYF. The CDR3 DNA reads as TGTGCCAGCAGCTTAACCGTGCCTTCAGGGGGGGAGCGCTCCTACGAGCAGTACTTC. The chain combines TRBV7-6 with TRBJ2-7, with D possibly being TRBD1 or TRBD2 (7 bases each). In germline, CDR1 is SGHVS, CDR2 FNYEAQ. Between the trimmed V and J ends, which lost 2 bases and 0 bases, there was a span of 23 bases. This CDR3 region has 19 residues. The full variable domain, rest sourced from reference TRBV7-6 and TRBJ2-7, is GAGVSQSPRYKVTKRGQDVALRCDPISGHVSLYWYRQALGQGPEFLTYFNYEAQQDKSGLPNDRFSAERPEGSISTLTIQRTEQRDSAMYRCASSLTVPSGGERSYEQYFGPGTRLTVT.

With regard to this clonotype: This may be a read error: a much more frequent sequence differs by one nucleotide. The J gene is TRBJ1-1, the V gene TRBV7-6; tentatively, D is TRBD1 (5 bases). In germline, CDR1 is SGHVS, CDR2 FNYEAQ. The CDR3 covers 15 residues. CDR3: CANSLLSGGNTEAFF. DNA of the CDR3: TGTGCCAACAGCTTATTAAGCGGGGGGAACACTGAAGCTTTCTTT.

By sample share, this clonotype is medium-sized. DNA for the CDR3: TGCGCCAGCAGCTTGATCTCTGCCAGGGATGCTTTCTTT. It translates to CASSLISARDAFF. The V gene is TRBV5-1, the J gene TRBJ1-1; perhaps TRBD1 as D (5 bases). The CDR3 has 13 amino acids. Germline V lookup: CDR1 SGHRS, CDR2 YFSETQ. Trimming took 1 base from V and 11 from J, leaving 15 bases between them.

This clonotype was observed at least ten times. The genes are TRBV20-1 and TRBJ2-7; a weak D match, TRBD2 (5 bases). The CDR3 is 13 residues long. The V and J ends lost 6 bases and 3 bases respectively, with 15 bases between them. Germline assignment: CDR1 DFQATT and CDR2 SNEGSKA (reference sequence). In nucleotides, the CDR3 is TGCAGTGCCCCCCGAACGGGAATCTACGAGCAGTACTTC. It codes for CSAPRTGIYEQYF.

This clonotype has at least ten counts. The V gene is TRBV7-8, the J gene TRBJ1-5; 7 bases agree with TRBD1. Per germline, CDR1 SGHVS and CDR2 FQNEAQ. The CDR3 is made up of 15 amino acids. V was pared by 1 base and J by 4 bases, with 4 bases of the junction left unmatched. The CDR3 spells CASSLVGQENQPQHF. For the CDR3, the DNA is TGTGCCAGCAGCTTAGTCGGACAGGAAAATCAGCCCCAGCATTTT.